This T cell receptor beta chain was identified in a study of beta chain features in type 1 diabetes. The sequenced template was cDNA made from the entire isolated RNA. Here immunoSEQ multiplex PCR was the method, and the copy in TCRdb shows in-frame clones only, minus some. The data show 120,000 to 150,000 clones, under 60% seen once. About this clone itself: Its antigen is still unknown.

The study's findings and limits: A pattern of fewer insertions and more deletions at VDJ junctions was seen in type 1 diabetes patients. Cells that show high TCR expression could be over-represented by cDNA sequencing.

Germline loops: CDR1 ENHRY, CDR2 SYGVKD. The CDR3 runs to 16 residues. With 5 bases clipped from V and 0 bases from J, the junction kept 8 bases outside the gene matches. Using CD45RO/CCR7/CD25/CD127/CD95/CD27, CD4+ naive, central memory, regulatory and stem cell-like memory cells were sorted. The TCR sequence derives from a man in his late teens or twenties in good health. The chain links TRBV10-3 to TRBJ2-7; 9 bases align to TRBD2. The sequencing sample was made of Tregs from blood. The DNA of the CDR3 is TGTGCCATCAGTAACCCGGGACTAGCCTTCTCCTACGAGCAGTACTTC. Translating it yields CAISNPGLAFSYEQYF.